This T cell receptor (beta chain) was documented in a study of OX40 agonist ivuxolimab in advanced cancers. The study's findings and limits: At doses 0.1 to 3.0 mg/kg, CD4+ and CD8+ clones expanded.

Profiling relied on immunoSEQ multiplex PCR, and the TCRdb table lists in-frame clones only, not all of them. This repertoire shows about 38,000 clones, roughly 80% found once; its top ten account for around 13%. With regard to this clone: Antigen unknown.

Trimming cost V 6 bases and J 3 bases; bases outside gene matches: 4. This CDR3 has 15 residues. The V gene's germline CDR1 is MNHEY and CDR2 SVGAGI. The chain employs TRBV6-5 and TRBJ2-1, with 11 positions matching TRBD1. The clonotype was recovered from an adult with an advanced solid tumor such as melanoma, head and neck, liver or kidney cancer. The sequencing used CD4+ or CD8+ T cells sorted from blood, collected in a trial of the OX40 agonist ivuxolimab. CDR3 sequence reads: CASSRTGGGYNEQFF. The CDR3 region has the DNA TGTGCCAGCAGCCGGACAGGGGGCGGCTACAATGAGCAGTTCTTC.